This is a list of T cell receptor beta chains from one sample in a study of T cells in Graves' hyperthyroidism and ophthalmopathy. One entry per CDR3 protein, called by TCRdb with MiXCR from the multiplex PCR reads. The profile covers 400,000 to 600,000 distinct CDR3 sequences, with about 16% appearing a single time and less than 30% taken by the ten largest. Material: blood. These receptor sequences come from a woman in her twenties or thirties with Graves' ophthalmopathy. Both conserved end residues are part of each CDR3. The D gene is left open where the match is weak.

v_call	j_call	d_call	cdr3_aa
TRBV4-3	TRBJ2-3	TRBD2	CASSRDGLAGATDTQYF
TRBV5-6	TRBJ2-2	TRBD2	CASSPGLAENTGELFF
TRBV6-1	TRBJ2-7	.	CASLPRGAQGYEQYF
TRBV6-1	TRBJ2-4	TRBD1	CASRHGTAEKNIQYF
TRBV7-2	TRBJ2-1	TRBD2	CASSSSSGFYNEQFF
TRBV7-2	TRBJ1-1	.	CASSFTGGNTEAFF
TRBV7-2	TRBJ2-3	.	CASSLVVSGGSYGTQYF
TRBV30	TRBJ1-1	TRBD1	CAWTRDSRALAFF
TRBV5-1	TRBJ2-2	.	CASSLAQLYTGELFF
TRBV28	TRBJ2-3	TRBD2	CASSLLAGVADTQYF
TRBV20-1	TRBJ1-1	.	CSARGALVGGWGMNTEAFF